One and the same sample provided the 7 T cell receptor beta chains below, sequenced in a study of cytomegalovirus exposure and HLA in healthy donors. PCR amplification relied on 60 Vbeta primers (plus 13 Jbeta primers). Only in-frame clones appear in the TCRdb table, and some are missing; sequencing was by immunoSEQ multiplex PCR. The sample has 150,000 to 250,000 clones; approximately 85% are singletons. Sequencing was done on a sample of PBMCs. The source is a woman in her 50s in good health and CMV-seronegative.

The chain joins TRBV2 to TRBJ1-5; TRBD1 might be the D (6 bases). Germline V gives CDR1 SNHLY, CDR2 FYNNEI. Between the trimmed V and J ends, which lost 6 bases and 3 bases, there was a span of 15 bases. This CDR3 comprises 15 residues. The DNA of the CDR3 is TGTGCCAGCAGGAAACGTGGACAGACCAATCAGCCCCAGCATTTT. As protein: CASRKRGQTNQPQHF.

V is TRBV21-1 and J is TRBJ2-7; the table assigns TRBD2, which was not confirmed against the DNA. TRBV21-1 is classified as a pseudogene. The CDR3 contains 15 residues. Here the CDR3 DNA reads TGTGCCAGCACCTTTCTAGCGGGAGGACGCTACGAGCAGTACTTC. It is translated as CASTFLAGGRYEQYF.

CDR3 in DNA: TGCGCCAGCAGCCGGTTACAGGGGCCCCTCACGCCATACAATGAGCAGTTCTTC. This gives the protein CASSRLQGPLTPYNEQFF. V and J are TRBV4-1 and TRBJ2-1; TRBD1 matches at 7 bases. Per germline, CDR1 MGHRA and CDR2 YSYEKL. The CDR3 loop spans 18 amino acids. V lost 4 bases, J lost 4 bases, and 16 bases stayed unmatched.

The DNA for the CDR3 is TGTGCCACCAGCAGAGATCTAATTGGTGCGACGGGGGGTGAAGCTTTCTTT. Its protein is CATSRDLIGATGGEAFF. V and J are TRBV15 and TRBJ1-1; perhaps TRBD1 as D (5 bases). CDR3 length: 17 amino acids. V was clipped by 0 bases and J by 7 bases, with 21 bases between them. Looked up from germline, CDR1 is LNHNV and CDR2 is YYDKDF (reference sequence).

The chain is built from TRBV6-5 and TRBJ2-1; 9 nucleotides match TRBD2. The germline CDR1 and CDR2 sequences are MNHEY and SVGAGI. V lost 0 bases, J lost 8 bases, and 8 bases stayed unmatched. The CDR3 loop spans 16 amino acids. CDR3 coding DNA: TGTGCCAGCAGTTACTCGATCGCGGGAGGGACATATGAGCAGTTCTTC. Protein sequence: CASSYSIAGGTYEQFF.

The CDR3 DNA reads TGTGCCAGCAGTGGAGGGGGGGAGGAGAACACAGATACGCAGTATTTT. Translation gives CASSGGGEENTDTQYF. V is TRBV6-1 and J is TRBJ2-3; TRBD2 is a possible D gene (7 bases). There are 16 residues in the CDR3. V shed 4 bases and J shed 2 bases, with 16 bases lying between them. Germline-derived CDR1 and CDR2 are MNHNS and SASEGT.

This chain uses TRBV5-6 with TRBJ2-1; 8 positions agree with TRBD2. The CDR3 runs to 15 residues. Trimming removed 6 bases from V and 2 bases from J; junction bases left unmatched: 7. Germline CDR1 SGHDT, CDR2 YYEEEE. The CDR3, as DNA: TGTGCCAGCACCACTCAGACTAGCGCCTACAATGAGCAGTTCTTC. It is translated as CASTTQTSAYNEQFF.